What follows describes a single T cell receptor (beta chain). Its antigen remains unidentified. Time point described: recipient sample about 28 days before transplant, after cytoreduction. Only in-frame clones appear in the TCRdb table, and some are missing; sequencing was by immunoSEQ multiplex PCR. The sample holds some 13,000 clones, approximately 88% seen once. CDR1 and CDR2 (germline): SQVTM, ANQGSEA. Trimming took 7 bases from V and 2 from J, leaving 21 bases between them. The CDR3 has 15 residues. The data were obtained in a study of T cell clonotyping in hematopoietic cell transplantation. Study results and caveats: After transplant, recipient diversity fell while pathologically expanded clonotypes grew through day 180.

The rearrangement uses TRBV29-1 and TRBJ2-7, with D possibly TRBD2 on 5 matching bases. The specimen was peripheral blood mononuclear cells, collected before stem cell transplant. This sequence originates from a man aged 55 to 70 with acute myeloid leukemia. Some clones in this sample may be carry-over from other donors' samples. CDR3 coding DNA: TGCAGCGCGGACTCCGGGGAGACGAACCCCTACGAGCAGTACTTC. Protein: CSADSGETNPYEQYF.